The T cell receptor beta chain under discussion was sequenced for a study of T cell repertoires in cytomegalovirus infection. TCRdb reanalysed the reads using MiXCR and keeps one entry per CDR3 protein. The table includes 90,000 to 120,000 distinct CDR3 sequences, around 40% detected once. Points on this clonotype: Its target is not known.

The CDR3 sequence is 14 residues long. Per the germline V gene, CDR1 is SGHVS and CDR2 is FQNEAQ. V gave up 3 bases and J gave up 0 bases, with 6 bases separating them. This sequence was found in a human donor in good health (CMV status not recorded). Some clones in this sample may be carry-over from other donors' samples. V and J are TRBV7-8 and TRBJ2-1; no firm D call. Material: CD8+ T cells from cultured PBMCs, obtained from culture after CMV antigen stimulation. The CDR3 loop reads CASSLMGSYNEQFF. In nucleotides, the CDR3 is TGTGCCAGCAGCTTGATGGGCTCCTACAATGAGCAGTTCTTC.